A selection of T cell receptor beta chains follows, all from one sample in a study of blood T cells in healthy people across ages. TCRdb reanalysed the 5' RACE reads using MiXCR and keeps one entry per CDR3 protein. Found here are hundreds of thousands of distinct CDR3 sequences, around 50% of them singletons; the top ten hold about 26%. Material for sequencing was blood. All receptors derive from a man between 35 and 55 years old in good health. Both conserved end residues are part of each CDR3. A D gene is named only where the DNA matches it firmly. Clone sizes are given selectively: once, few, many, or a class where the clone is expanded.

V gene: TRBV7-2
clone size: NA
CDR3 length: 16
D gene: NA
J gene: TRBJ1-3
CDR3 protein: CASSLSRDAGRNTIYF
CDR3 DNA: TGTGCCAGCAGCTTGTCCCGGGACGCGGGGAGGAACACCATATATTTT

V gene: TRBV5-1
clone size: NA
CDR3 length: 17
D gene: TRBD1
J gene: TRBJ2-1
CDR3 protein: CASSLDGTGVESNEQFF
CDR3 DNA: TGCGCCAGCAGCTTGGATGGGACAGGGGTAGAGAGCAATGAGCAGTTCTTC

V gene: TRBV5-1
clone size: NA
CDR3 length: 13
D gene: NA
J gene: TRBJ2-5
CDR3 protein: CASSLGSKETQYF
CDR3 DNA: TGCGCCAGCAGCCTGGGTTCGAAAGAGACCCAGTACTTC

V gene: TRBV4-3
clone size: NA
CDR3 length: 15
D gene: NA
J gene: TRBJ1-1
CDR3 protein: CASSQDGLGNTEAFF
CDR3 DNA: TGCGCCAGCAGCCAAGATGGTTTGGGGAACACTGAAGCTTTCTTT

V gene: TRBV12-5
clone size: NA
CDR3 length: 14
D gene: NA
J gene: TRBJ2-1
CDR3 protein: CASGLPTAGNEQFF
CDR3 DNA: TGTGCTAGTGGTTTGCCCACGGCGGGGAATGAGCAGTTCTTC

V gene: TRBV7-8
clone size: NA
CDR3 length: 13
D gene: NA
J gene: TRBJ2-2
CDR3 protein: CASSLRGVLELFF
CDR3 DNA: TGTGCCAGCAGCTTACGAGGGGTTCTGGAGCTGTTTTTT

V gene: TRBV3-1
clone size: NA
CDR3 length: 16
D gene: NA
J gene: TRBJ2-4
CDR3 protein: CASSPVTGGEGNIQYF
CDR3 DNA: TGTGCCAGCAGCCCCGTGACAGGAGGGGAGGGAAACATTCAGTACTTC

V gene: TRBV5-4
clone size: NA
CDR3 length: 14
D gene: NA
J gene: TRBJ2-7
CDR3 protein: CASRGYGEDFEQYF
CDR3 DNA: TGTGCCAGCAGGGGATATGGCGAGGATTTCGAGCAGTACTTC

V gene: TRBV6-2/TRBV6-3
clone size: NA
CDR3 length: 16
D gene: TRBD2
J gene: TRBJ2-1
CDR3 protein: CASSGFLAGSYNEQFF
CDR3 DNA: TGTGCCAGCAGTGGGTTCCTAGCGGGAAGCTACAATGAGCAGTTCTTC

V gene: TRBV25-1
clone size: NA
CDR3 length: 13
D gene: TRBD1
J gene: TRBJ2-7
CDR3 protein: CATLGGQSYEQYF
CDR3 DNA: TGTGCCACCCTAGGGGGACAGTCCTACGAGCAGTACTTC

V gene: TRBV12-3/TRBV12-4
clone size: NA
CDR3 length: 15
D gene: NA
J gene: TRBJ2-3
CDR3 protein: CASSVRLGGTDTQYF
CDR3 DNA: TGTGCCAGCAGTGTACGACTTGGAGGCACAGATACGCAGTATTTT

V gene: TRBV29-1
clone size: NA
CDR3 length: 13
D gene: NA
J gene: TRBJ2-5
CDR3 protein: CSVDMSQSGTQYF
CDR3 DNA: TGCAGCGTTGATATGTCCCAAAGCGGGACCCAGTACTTC

V gene: TRBV6-5
clone size: few
CDR3 length: 13
D gene: NA
J gene: TRBJ2-4
CDR3 protein: CASKRDGTNIQYF
CDR3 DNA: TGTGCCAGCAAGAGGGACGGAACAAACATTCAGTACTTC

V gene: TRBV5-1
clone size: NA
CDR3 length: 19
D gene: TRBD2
J gene: TRBJ2-4
CDR3 protein: CASSSLTGGPGDAKNIQYF
CDR3 DNA: TGCGCCAGCAGCTCCTTGACGGGGGGGCCGGGAGATGCCAAAAACATTCAGTACTTC

V gene: TRBV27
clone size: NA
CDR3 length: 17
D gene: TRBD2
J gene: TRBJ2-3
CDR3 protein: CASSLVGGGVVTDTQYF
CDR3 DNA: TGTGCCAGCAGTTTGGTGGGCGGGGGAGTGGTAACAGATACGCAGTATTTT

V gene: TRBV12-5
clone size: few
CDR3 length: 11
D gene: NA
J gene: TRBJ2-5
CDR3 protein: CASAVSETQYF
CDR3 DNA: TGTGCTAGTGCCGTCAGTGAGACCCAGTACTTC

V gene: TRBV7-9
clone size: NA
CDR3 length: 16
D gene: TRBD2
J gene: TRBJ2-7
CDR3 protein: CASSFVGGGRNYEQYF
CDR3 DNA: TGTGCCAGCAGCTTCGTCGGAGGCGGGAGAAACTACGAGCAGTACTTC

V gene: TRBV9
clone size: few
CDR3 length: 15
D gene: NA
J gene: TRBJ2-5
CDR3 protein: CASSPGGGSQETQYF
CDR3 DNA: TGTGCCAGCAGCCCAGGGGGAGGTTCTCAAGAGACCCAGTACTTC